This T cell receptor beta chain was retrieved from a study of cytomegalovirus exposure and HLA in healthy donors. 13 Jbeta primers and 60 Vbeta primers were used for the PCR. The table came from immunoSEQ multiplex PCR; TCRdb's copy has only in-frame clones and leaves some out. The repertoire holds about 72,000 clones, roughly four fifths seen once, with approximately 6.2% in the top ten. The CDR3 covers 12 residues. Germline assignment: CDR1 SEHNR and CDR2 FQNEAQ (reference sequence). Trimming at V came to 8 bases and at J to 3 bases, leaving 2 bases not matched to a gene. A note on this clone: Its target is unknown.

Whole-study results and caveats: Across donors, most TCRs were seen rarely, yet some public ones were widespread.

The rearrangement uses TRBV7-9 and TRBJ2-3; 7 bases fit TRBD2. Sample: PBMCs. The sequence came from a human donor in good health. This chain's CDR3 is CASGGGTDTQYF. CDR3 in DNA: TGTGCCAGCGGGGGGGGGACAGATACGCAGTATTTT.